The 23 T cell receptor beta chains below all came from one sample that was sequenced in a study of cytomegalovirus exposure and HLA in healthy donors. PCR involved 60 Vbeta and 13 Jbeta primers. Here immunoSEQ multiplex PCR was the method, and the copy in TCRdb shows in-frame clones only, minus some. The table includes more than 100,000 clones, around 69% detected once. Sequencing was done on a sample of PBMCs. These receptors came from a woman between 40 and 55 years old in good health and CMV-seropositive.

The CDR3 is CATSRGGQGNTEAFF. CDR3 nucleotide sequence: TGTGCCACCAGCAGAGGCGGACAGGGGAACACTGAAGCTTTCTTT. The rearrangement links TRBV15 to TRBJ1-1; 8 bases are a match to TRBD1. The germline V gene has CDR1 LNHNV and CDR2 YYDKDF (reference sequence). V was clipped by 1 base and J by 1 base; unmatched bases: 2. The CDR3 runs 15 residues.

J is TRBJ1-4 and V is TRBV5-1; D uncertain. V was clipped by 0 bases and J by 4 bases, with 16 bases between them. CDR1 and CDR2 from the germline V gene are SGHRS and YFSETQ. This CDR3 has 17 amino acids. CDR3 in DNA: TGCGCCAGCAGCTTGGCCCCACTAGCAGAGGGTAATGAAAAACTGTTTTTT. Translation gives CASSLAPLAEGNEKLFF.

The V and J genes are TRBV19 and TRBJ1-4; D is perhaps TRBD1 (5 bases). The CDR3 loop spans 14 amino acids. With 4 bases removed from V and 7 bases from J, the gap between germline ends came to 13 bases. CDR1 is LNHDA, CDR2 SQIVND, per germline (reference sequence). The CDR3 bases are TGTGCCAGTAGTACAGGGATAGTTGGTGAAAAACTGTTTTTT. This codes for CASSTGIVGEKLFF.

The CDR3 reads CASSLSAGQELFF. In DNA, the CDR3 is TGTGCCAGCAGTTTATCCGCCGGTCAGGAGCTGTTTTTT. This sequence joins TRBV27 and TRBJ2-2; D not resolved. The CDR3 loop spans 13 amino acids. The germline V gene has CDR1 MNHEY and CDR2 SMNVEV (reference sequence). Deletions cut 0 bases from V and 10 bases from J, with 9 bases between.

This sequence joins TRBV21-1 and TRBJ2-7; the tabulated D call, TRBD1, remains unverified against the DNA. TRBV21-1 is tagged as a pseudogene. CDR3 size: 13 residues. Here the CDR3 reads CASSKTESYEQYF. The CDR3 nucleotides read TGTGCCAGCAGTAAGACAGAGAGTTACGAGCAGTACTTC.

This chain connects TRBV19 to TRBJ2-2, with TRBD1 matching 8 bases. This CDR3 comprises 14 residues. Germline trimming cut 6 bases from V and 6 bases from J; bases unmatched to any gene: 6. Germline lookup yields CDR1 LNHDA and CDR2 SQIVND (reference sequence). In DNA form, the CDR3 reads TGTGCCAGTAGACCGGACAGGGCGGCCGGGGAGCTGTTTTTT. This sequence encodes CASRPDRAAGELFF.

This clone was recorded once. The V call is TRBV7-9, the J call TRBJ1-1; 9 bases are a match to TRBD1. Germline lookup yields CDR1 SEHNR and CDR2 FQNEAQ (reference sequence). V dropped 5 bases and J dropped 3; count of bases not matched to a gene: 7. The CDR3 loop spans 15 amino acids. CDR3 amino acids: CASSAGTGKDTEAFF. The DNA of the CDR3 is TGTGCCAGCAGCGCCGGGACAGGGAAGGACACTGAAGCTTTCTTT. Full variable domain (rest looked up from reference TRBV7-9 and TRBJ1-1): DTGVSQNPRHKITKRGQNVTFRCDPISEHNRLYWYRQTLGQGPEFLTYFQNEAQLEKSRLLSDRFSAERPKGSFSTLEIQRTEQGDSAMYLCASSAGTGKDTEAFFGQGTRLTVV.

The chain employs TRBV21-1 and TRBJ1-1. TRBV21-1 is an annotated pseudogene. CDR3 length: 15 amino acids. CDR3 coding DNA: TGTGCCAGCATCCAAAAAACGGTCATGAACACTGAAGCTTTCTTT. This gives the protein CASIQKTVMNTEAFF.

The V call is TRBV10-3, the J call TRBJ1-2; possibly TRBD1 for D (6 bases). The germline V gene has CDR1 ENHRY and CDR2 SYGVKD. The CDR3 is 16 amino acids. Trimming took off 4 bases at V and 2 bases at J, with 17 bases between the two ends. The CDR3 nucleotides are TGTGCCATCAGTGTGGCGGGTACAGGGCCCAACTATGGCTACACCTTC. The encoded protein is CAISVAGTGPNYGYTF.

This clone came up a few times. At one of its ends the junction is not consistent with the germline gene, which may arise from a read error. The chain uses TRBV6-1 and TRBJ1-2; D is uncertain. Per the germline V gene, CDR1 is MNHNS and CDR2 is SASEGT. There are 13 residues in the CDR3. CDR3 amino acids: CASKEGFNYGYPF. DNA of the CDR3: TGTGCCAGCAAGGAGGGTTTTAACTATGGCTACCCCTTC.

The chain uses TRBV18 and TRBJ1-4, with 8 bases aligning to TRBD1. This CDR3 contains 16 residues. V lost 5 bases, J lost 3 bases, and 8 bases stayed unmatched. From germline, CDR1 is KGHSH and CDR2 LQKENI. CDR3 DNA sequence: TGTGCCAGCTCATCCCGGACAGGGACGGCTAATGAAAAACTGTTTTTT. This translates into CASSSRTGTANEKLFF.

This clone was detected only once. This chain joins TRBV6-1 and TRBJ2-1; D not certain. The CDR3 runs to 12 residues. CDR1 is MNHNS and CDR2 is SASEGT in the germline V gene. The chain's CDR3 is CVSSGAYNEQFF. The CDR3 coding sequence is TGTGTTAGTAGTGGTGCTTACAATGAGCAGTTCTTC.

This chain connects TRBV19 to TRBJ1-1, with 7 bases identical to TRBD1. The CDR3 consists of 14 residues. V trimming: 5 bases; J trimming: 3 bases; junction bases outside the gene matches: 6. Per the germline V gene, CDR1 is LNHDA and CDR2 is SQIVND (reference sequence). Here the CDR3 DNA reads TGTGCCAGTAGTGAACAGGGGCGGTACACTGAAGCTTTCTTT. Its translation is CASSEQGRYTEAFF.

The gene calls are TRBV27 and TRBJ2-7, with a weak D call TRBD1 (6 bases). Looked up from germline, CDR1 is MNHEY and CDR2 is SMNVEV (reference sequence). CDR3 length: 14 residues. V was cut by 5 bases and J by 4 bases, with 15 bases left in between. The CDR3 loop is CASSGGHPTYEQYF. As DNA, the CDR3 is TGTGCCAGCAGTGGGGGACACCCAACTTACGAGCAGTACTTC.

The chain employs TRBV19 and TRBJ1-2, with D possibly being TRBD1 (5 bases). The ends were cut back, 7 bases at V and 7 bases at J, with 16 bases in the middle. The length of the CDR3 is 13 residues. Germline V gene lookup returns CDR1 LNHDA and CDR2 SQIVND (reference sequence). CDR3 nucleotides: TGTGCCAGTACCGCCCTTCAGGGCGGTGGCTACACCTTC. Translation: CASTALQGGGYTF.

The chain couples TRBV28 to TRBJ2-4, with unresolved D. V lost 2 bases and J lost 8, with 10 bases in between. Germline CDR1 reads MDHEN; CDR2 reads SYDVKM. The CDR3 is 13 residues long. The CDR3 region has the DNA TGTGCCAGCAGTTTAGGGCCCAGAGACATTCAGTACTTC. It translates to CASSLGPRDIQYF.

This clone has just a few counts. The chain is built from TRBV4-1 and TRBJ2-6; 7 nucleotides align to TRBD2. This CDR3 has 16 amino acids. The germline V gene encodes CDR1 MGHRA and CDR2 YSYEKL. Trimming removed 10 bases from V and 0 bases from J; junction bases left unmatched: 9. CDR3 amino acids: CATGVGEGSGANVLTF. The DNA of the CDR3 is TGCGCCACCGGAGTTGGGGAGGGCTCTGGGGCCAACGTCCTGACTTTC.

Concerning this clone itself: An end of the junction differs from the germline gene, which may be a read error. The V and J genes are TRBV6-1 and TRBJ1-2; tentative D call: TRBD1 (5 bases). CDR1 MNHNS and CDR2 SASEGT come from the germline V gene. The CDR3 covers 13 residues. CDR3 protein: CASSDPNRLRDPF. DNA for the CDR3: TGTGCCAGCAGTGACCCCAACCGGCTGCGGGACCCCTTC.

This chain uses TRBV6-5 with TRBJ2-7, with a possible D match to TRBD2 (7 bases). Germline V gives CDR1 MNHEY, CDR2 SVGAGI. V was shortened by 0 bases and J by 6 bases, with 18 bases between the two germline ends. There are 16 residues in the CDR3. DNA of the CDR3: TGTGCCAGCAGTTACTCGGGCGGGGCGGGGGCACGCGAGCAGTACTTC. Protein sequence: CASSYSGGAGAREQYF.

Of note for this clone: In the same sample, other DNA sequences code for this CDR3. The chain carries TRBV19 and TRBJ1-3; D not certain. The V end was cut by 7 bases, the J end by 0 bases, with 10 bases between. Germline V gene data show CDR1 as LNHDA and CDR2 as SQIVND (reference sequence). The CDR3 length is 14 residues. This CDR3 reads CASTFGSSGNTIYF. The CDR3 nucleotides are TGTGCCAGTACCTTCGGTTCCTCTGGAAACACCATATATTTT.

This clone was observed a few times. CDR3 region: CASTHPVGQGDTEAFF. The CDR3, as DNA: TGTGCCAGCACCCATCCCGTCGGACAGGGCGACACTGAAGCTTTCTTT. V usage is TRBV7-9 and J usage is TRBJ1-1, with TRBD1 matching over 8 bases. In germline, CDR1 is SEHNR, CDR2 FQNEAQ (reference sequence). CDR3 length equals 16 residues. V trimming: 7 bases; J trimming: 3 bases; junction bases outside the gene matches: 13.

CDR3 sequence (DNA): TGTGCCAGTGAGGAATCAACTAATGAAAAACTGTTTTTT. Residues: CASEESTNEKLFF. The chain links TRBV28 to TRBJ1-4; no firm D call. Germline loops: CDR1 MDHEN, CDR2 SYDVKM. The V end was cut by 9 bases, the J end by 0 bases, with 8 bases between. This CDR3 is built from 13 residues.

This sequence joins TRBV6-5 and TRBJ2-2, with 8 bases identical to TRBD1. Germline CDR1 is MNHEY and CDR2 is SVGAGI. J was trimmed by 4 bases and V by 5 bases; bases with no gene match: 0. The CDR3 is 13 residues long. CDR3 DNA sequence: TGTGCCAGCAGTACAGGGGGCACCGGGGAGCTGTTTTTT. The encoded protein is CASSTGGTGELFF.